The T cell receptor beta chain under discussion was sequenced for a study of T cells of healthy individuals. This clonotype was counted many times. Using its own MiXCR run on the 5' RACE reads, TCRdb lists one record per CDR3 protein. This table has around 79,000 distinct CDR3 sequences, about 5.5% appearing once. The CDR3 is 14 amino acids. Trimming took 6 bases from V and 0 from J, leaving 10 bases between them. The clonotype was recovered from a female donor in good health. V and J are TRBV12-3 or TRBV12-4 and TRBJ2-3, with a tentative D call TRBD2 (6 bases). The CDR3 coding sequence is TGTGCCAGCAGCCCGGGGGAGAGCACAGATACGCAGTATTTT. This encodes CASSPGESTDTQYF.